The source of this T cell receptor beta chain is a study of T cells after posttransplantation cyclophosphamide. Controls had myeloablative marrow grafts with methotrexate and calcineurin inhibitor, sampled at 1 year. This clone has just one count. CDR3 length: 14 residues. Germline V lookup: CDR1 SGHTA, CDR2 FQGNSA. Trimming took off 6 bases at V and 4 bases at J, with 13 bases between the two ends. TCRdb keeps only in-frame clones here, not all; method: immunoSEQ multiplex PCR. This table has roughly 20,000 clones, roughly 85% appearing once. J is TRBJ2-1 and V is TRBV7-2, with D perhaps matching TRBD2 (5 bases). The sample here was PBMCs, taken 350 to 400 days after allogeneic stem cell transplant with calcineurin inhibitor and methotrexate. The sequence derives from a female patient younger than 45 who received an allogeneic stem cell transplant from an unrelated donor, was CMV-positive, and had acute and chronic GVHD. Some T cells may originate from the graft donor. In DNA form, the CDR3 reads TGTGCCAGCAGTCCGGGGATGGGATACAATGAGCAGTTCTTC. Its translation: CASSPGMGYNEQFF.